A single sample is the source of the 32 T cell receptor beta chains below, sequenced in a study of OX40 agonist ivuxolimab in advanced cancers. The repertoire was sequenced with immunoSEQ multiplex PCR; TCRdb's copy has only in-frame clones and lacks some. The sample has tens of thousands of clones; approximately 90% are singletons. The input for sequencing was CD4+ or CD8+ T cells sorted from blood, taken in a trial of the OX40 agonist ivuxolimab. The receptor set was obtained from an adult with an advanced solid tumor such as melanoma, head and neck, liver or kidney cancer.

The chain recombines TRBV4-3 with TRBJ2-7, with D perhaps assigned TRBD1 or TRBD2 (5 bases each). CDR1 and CDR2 (germline): LGHNA, YSLEER. The V gene lost 0 bases and the J gene lost 6 bases, with 15 bases spanning the gap. There are 15 residues in the CDR3. This CDR3 is CASSQDRGPLREQYF. In DNA form, the CDR3 reads TGCGCCAGCAGCCAAGATAGGGGACCCCTTCGCGAGCAGTACTTC.

The genes are TRBV6-1 and TRBJ1-3; D is unclear. The length of the CDR3 is 14 residues. V was shortened by 2 bases and J by 4 bases, with 9 bases between the two germline ends. Germline V lookup: CDR1 MNHNS, CDR2 SASEGT. The CDR3 DNA reads as TGTGCCAGCAGTGAAAGATTCGCGGGAAACACCATATATTTT. Amino acids: CASSERFAGNTIYF.

Only one count was recorded for this clone. The rearrangement uses TRBV7-2 and TRBJ2-1; 8 bases line up with TRBD1. V was pared by 5 bases and J by 9 bases, with 18 bases of the junction left unmatched. CDR3 length: 17 amino acids. Germline V CDR1 and CDR2: SGHTA, FQGNSA. The CDR3 here is CASSAVWTGILHGEQFF. The CDR3 DNA sequence: TGTGCCAGCAGCGCCGTTTGGACAGGGATCTTACATGGTGAGCAGTTCTTC.

This sequence joins TRBV19 and TRBJ2-2; D possibly uses TRBD1 or TRBD2 (6 bases each). V was shortened by 7 bases and J by 7 bases, with 19 bases between the two germline ends. Per germline, CDR1 LNHDA and CDR2 SQIVND (reference sequence). This CDR3 region has 15 residues. The CDR3 coding sequence is TGTGCCAGTATGGCTAGTGGGGGGCCCGGCGGGGAGCTGTTTTTT. The encoded protein is CASMASGGPGGELFF.

This sequence joins TRBV5-1 and TRBJ2-5; no reliable D call. Germline CDR1 and CDR2: SGHRS and YFSETQ. With 6 bases removed from V and 0 bases from J, the gap between germline ends came to 18 bases. This CDR3 comprises 16 residues. The CDR3: CASNQKGMGYQETQYF. In nucleotides, the CDR3 is TGCGCCAGCAACCAGAAGGGTATGGGGTACCAAGAGACCCAGTACTTC.

The rearrangement links TRBV19 to TRBJ1-5; 8 nucleotides match TRBD1. The germline V gene has CDR1 LNHDA and CDR2 SQIVND (reference sequence). V lost 2 bases, J lost 4 bases, and 10 bases stayed unmatched. CDR3 size: 17 residues. The CDR3 DNA follows: TGTGCCAGTAGTATAAGGGGTGGCAGGGGGCTAAATCAGCCCCAGCATTTT. Amino acids: CASSIRGGRGLNQPQHF.

This clone was detected a few times. The chain is built from TRBV2 and TRBJ2-2; the D gene is possibly TRBD2 (6 bases). This CDR3 spans 18 amino acids. CDR1 is SNHLY, CDR2 FYNNEI, per germline. With 6 bases removed from V and 4 bases from J, the gap between germline ends came to 24 bases. CDR3 sequence reads: CASSPIYDRGSITGELFF. CDR3 nucleotide sequence: TGTGCCAGCAGCCCCATCTATGATCGGGGGTCTATCACCGGGGAGCTGTTTTTT. The entire variable domain, with the rest obtained from reference TRBV2 and TRBJ2-2, is as follows: EPEVTQTPSHQVTQMGQEVILRCVPISNHLYFYWYRQILGQKVEFLVSFYNNEISEKSEIFDDQFSVERPDGSNFTLKIRSTKLEDSAMYFCASSPIYDRGSITGELFFGEGSRLTVL.

This chain connects TRBV10-3 to TRBJ2-5; D is unresolved. CDR3 size: 13 residues. V was clipped by 4 bases and J by 2 bases, with 8 bases between them. Germline CDR1 ENHRY, CDR2 SYGVKD. The CDR3 loop reads CAISGGKQETQYF. DNA of the CDR3: TGTGCCATCAGTGGGGGAAAACAAGAGACCCAGTACTTC.

Remarks on this clone: The same CDR3 also results from other DNA sequences found in this sample. The J gene is TRBJ2-1, the V gene TRBV9; 8 bases line up with TRBD2. V dropped 0 bases and J dropped 0; count of bases not matched to a gene: 8. Germline CDR1 reads SGDLS; CDR2 reads YYNGEE. The CDR3 consists of 18 residues. CDR3 amino acids: CASSVASGGLSSYNEQFF. The CDR3, as DNA: TGTGCCAGCAGCGTAGCGAGCGGGGGCCTGAGCTCCTACAATGAGCAGTTCTTC.

V is TRBV7-9 and J is TRBJ1-1, with D unresolved. The germline V gene encodes CDR1 SEHNR and CDR2 FQNEAQ (reference sequence). The length of the CDR3 is 12 residues. Trimming took off 2 bases at V and 6 bases at J, with 7 bases between the two ends. The CDR3 nucleotides read TGTGCCAGCAGCTTATTTCGGGCTGAAGCTTTCTTT. This encodes CASSLFRAEAFF.

The chain links TRBV5-1 to TRBJ2-1; the match to TRBD2 covers 7 bases. CDR3 length: 16 amino acids. With V trimmed by 2 bases and J by 6 bases, 11 bases remained unmatched. The germline gives CDR1 SGHRS, CDR2 YFSETQ. This CDR3 reads CASSFTSSGGVNEQFF. Written as DNA, the CDR3 is TGCGCCAGCAGCTTTACTTCTAGTGGGGGGGTCAATGAGCAGTTCTTC.

The rearrangement joins TRBV27 to TRBJ2-1; unclear D gene. Germline V lookup: CDR1 MNHEY, CDR2 SMNVEV (reference sequence). CDR3 length: 14 amino acids. V lost 4 bases and J lost 6, with 13 bases in between. This chain's CDR3 is CASSSLRVSNEQFF. The CDR3 DNA is TGTGCCAGCAGTTCCCTCCGGGTTTCCAATGAGCAGTTCTTC.

This sequence joins TRBV7-2 and TRBJ2-3, with D possibly matching TRBD1 (6 bases). This CDR3 has 16 residues. The germline V and J ends were trimmed by 1 base and 1 base, with 12 bases remaining between them. Germline loops: CDR1 SGHTA, CDR2 FQGNSA. The CDR3 here is CASSLVGAGGTDTQYF. CDR3 coding DNA: TGTGCCAGCAGCTTAGTTGGGGCAGGGGGCACAGATACGCAGTATTTT.

The chain combines TRBV28 with TRBJ1-5; D is unresolved. CDR1 is MDHEN and CDR2 is SYDVKM in the germline V gene. The CDR3 extends over 13 amino acids. V shed 8 bases and J shed 0 bases, with 8 bases lying between them. The CDR3 DNA reads TGTGCCAGCGCTGAAGATAGCAATCAGCCCCAGCATTTT. This encodes CASAEDSNQPQHF.

The rearrangement links TRBV9 to TRBJ1-4, with D perhaps TRBD1 (6 bases). The CDR3 contains 13 residues. The V end lost 4 bases, the J end lost 5 bases, and 9 bases lay between the germline ends. Germline CDR1 reads SGDLS; CDR2 reads YYNGEE. As DNA, the CDR3 is TGTGCCAGCAGCCGAGGGGGAAATGAAAAACTGTTTTTT. It encodes CASSRGGNEKLFF.

The V and J genes are TRBV7-2 and TRBJ1-2, with 8 bases that match TRBD1. The CDR3 contains 15 residues. V lost 4 bases to trimming and J lost 6 bases; unmatched junction nucleotides: 10. Germline CDR1 SGHTA, CDR2 FQGNSA. CDR3: CASSSSRGRIDGYTF. Here the CDR3 DNA reads TGTGCCAGCAGCTCGAGCAGGGGGCGTATTGATGGCTACACCTTC.

The chain links TRBV7-2 to TRBJ2-4; no clear D. V was trimmed by 5 bases and J by 0 bases, leaving 11 bases between them. Germline V lookup: CDR1 SGHTA, CDR2 FQGNSA. CDR3 length equals 15 residues. CDR3 loop: CASSLESRAKNIQYF. The CDR3, as DNA: TGTGCCAGCAGCCTCGAGTCAAGAGCCAAAAACATTCAGTACTTC.

The chain couples TRBV7-2 to TRBJ1-1; the D is unclear. The CDR3 runs 15 residues. The V gene lost 1 base and the J gene lost 2 bases, with 11 bases spanning the gap. Germline CDR1 reads SGHTA; CDR2 reads FQGNSA. CDR3 sequence reads: CASSLGAGLNTEAFF. CDR3 bases: TGTGCCAGCAGCTTAGGGGCAGGCCTTAACACTGAAGCTTTCTTT.

This chain uses TRBV5-4 with TRBJ1-3; no firm D call. The CDR3 loop spans 16 amino acids. The V gene lost 3 bases and the J gene lost 0 bases, with 13 bases spanning the gap. Germline CDR1 is SGHNT and CDR2 is YYREEE (reference sequence). CDR3 residues: CASSSRLLPSGNTIYF. In DNA, the CDR3 is TGTGCCAGCAGCTCTCGGCTCCTACCCTCTGGAAACACCATATATTTT.

This clone was found once. The rearrangement links TRBV6-5 to TRBJ1-1, with a possible D match to TRBD1 (5 bases). The V gene lost 4 bases and the J gene lost 10 bases, with 16 bases spanning the gap. This CDR3 region has 13 residues. CDR1 and CDR2 (germline): MNHEY, SVGAGI. CDR3 loop: CASSSRFRVSAFF. CDR3 sequence (DNA): TGTGCCAGCAGTTCACGATTCAGGGTGTCAGCTTTCTTT.

The V and J genes are TRBV29-1 and TRBJ2-1; D may be TRBD1 (5 bases). Between the trimmed V and J ends, which lost 4 bases and 7 bases, there was a span of 11 bases. This CDR3 spans 12 amino acids. CDR1 is SQVTM, CDR2 ANQGSEA, per germline. CDR3 DNA: TGCAGCGTTGTACACAGGTTGAATGAGCAGTTCTTC. It translates to CSVVHRLNEQFF.

The chain employs TRBV7-2 and TRBJ2-7; D possibly corresponds to TRBD2 (6 bases). The V end lost 5 bases, the J end lost 3 bases, and 11 bases lay between the germline ends. Per the germline V gene, CDR1 is SGHTA and CDR2 is FQGNSA. The CDR3 is made up of 13 amino acids. CDR3 coding DNA: TGTGCCAGCAGCCCCGGGACTTACTACGAGCAGTACTTC. Amino acid sequence: CASSPGTYYEQYF.

The rearrangement links TRBV10-3 to TRBJ1-2, with 12 positions matching TRBD1. Germline values: CDR1 ENHRY, CDR2 SYGVKD. There are 12 residues in the CDR3. Trimming took 6 bases from V and 8 from J; bases not matched to a gene: 1. The CDR3 sequence: CAIRGTGGGYTF. The CDR3 DNA sequence: TGTGCCATCAGAGGGACAGGGGGCGGCTACACCTTC.

V is TRBV9 and J is TRBJ2-7; the D is unclear. This CDR3 region has 15 residues. Deletions cut 0 bases from V and 2 bases from J, with 12 bases between. CDR1 SGDLS and CDR2 YYNGEE come from the germline V gene. The CDR3 spells CASSVEGFPTYEQYF. The CDR3 region has the DNA TGTGCCAGCAGCGTAGAGGGCTTCCCGACCTACGAGCAGTACTTC. The full variable domain, rest sourced from reference TRBV9 and TRBJ2-7, is DSGVTQTPKHLITATGQRVTLRCSPRSGDLSVYWYQQSLDQGLQFLIQYYNGEERAKGNILERFSAQQFPDLHSELNLSSLELGDSALYFCASSVEGFPTYEQYFGPGTRLTVT.

V is TRBV25-1 and J is TRBJ2-7; D might be TRBD2 (5 bases). Trimming stripped 2 bases from V and 3 bases from J, with 14 bases between. The germline CDR1 and CDR2 sequences are MGHDK and SYGVNS. This CDR3 contains 15 residues. The CDR3 spells CASSEIGPRDYEQYF. In DNA, the CDR3 is TGTGCCAGCAGTGAAATCGGGCCCCGGGACTACGAGCAGTACTTC.

CDR3 coding DNA: TGTGCCAGCAGCGTGACAGGTTATGGGACTGAAGCTTTCTTT. Its protein product is CASSVTGYGTEAFF. V usage is TRBV28 and J usage is TRBJ1-1, with a possible D match to TRBD1 (6 bases). Germline CDR1 is MDHEN and CDR2 is SYDVKM. V was pared by 6 bases and J by 5 bases, with 16 bases between. The CDR3 has 14 residues.

J is TRBJ1-2 and V is TRBV7-3, with D perhaps TRBD1 (5 bases). The CDR3 is made up of 13 amino acids. Germline V gives CDR1 SGHTA, CDR2 FQGTGA. Trimming shortened V by 2 bases and J by 2 bases, and 6 bases separated the two germline ends. CDR3: CASSLDSNYGYTF. CDR3 nucleotides: TGTGCCAGCAGCTTAGACAGCAACTATGGCTACACCTTC.

This clone was picked up one time. This chain links TRBV28 with TRBJ2-1; D not certain. Deletions cut 5 bases from V and 7 bases from J, with 9 bases between. CDR1 and CDR2 from the germline V gene are MDHEN and SYDVKM. This CDR3 has 12 residues. This CDR3 is CASSVQKNEQFF. The CDR3 region has the DNA TGTGCCAGCAGTGTTCAGAAGAATGAGCAGTTCTTC.

The chain has TRBV6-5 and TRBJ1-2; 7 nucleotides agree with TRBD1. CDR1 is MNHEY and CDR2 is SVGAGI in the germline V gene. The V segment lost 6 bases and the J segment 2 bases; nucleotides outside the gene matches: 6. This CDR3 is 14 amino acids long. CDR3: CASRRTGLNYGYTF. CDR3 sequence (DNA): TGTGCCAGCAGGAGGACAGGACTAAACTATGGCTACACCTTC.

The gene calls are TRBV10-3 and TRBJ2-2, with 9 bases matching TRBD1. This CDR3 has 20 residues. CDR1 and CDR2 from the germline V gene are ENHRY and SYGVKD. With 3 bases clipped from V and 0 bases from J, the junction kept 14 bases outside the gene matches. CDR3 amino acids: CAISDKAGQGYYSNTGELFF. CDR3 bases: TGTGCCATCAGTGACAAGGCGGGACAGGGATACTACTCGAACACCGGGGAGCTGTTTTTT.

The rearrangement uses TRBV6-5 and TRBJ1-6, with D hard to call. CDR1 MNHEY and CDR2 SVGAGI come from the germline V gene. The V and J ends lost 4 bases and 7 bases respectively, with 5 bases between them. This CDR3 is built from 12 residues. The CDR3 nucleotides read TGTGCCAGCAGTTGGGCCAATTCACCCCTCCACTTT. Its translation: CASSWANSPLHF.

This sequence joins TRBV18 and TRBJ1-4; a weak D match, TRBD1 (6 bases). CDR1 is KGHSH, CDR2 LQKENI, per germline. Between the trimmed V and J ends, which lost 1 base and 0 bases, there was a span of 12 bases. This CDR3 contains 17 residues. The CDR3 here is CASSPRQQGATNEKLFF. CDR3 nucleotides: TGTGCCAGCTCACCACGTCAACAGGGTGCAACTAATGAAAAACTGTTTTTT. The full variable domain, with the rest looked up from reference TRBV18 and TRBJ1-4, is NAGVMQNPRHLVRRRGQEARLRCSPMKGHSHVYWYRQLPEEGLKFMVYLQKENIIDESGMPKERFSAEFPKEGPSILRIQQVVRGDSAAYFCASSPRQQGATNEKLFFGSGTQLSVL.